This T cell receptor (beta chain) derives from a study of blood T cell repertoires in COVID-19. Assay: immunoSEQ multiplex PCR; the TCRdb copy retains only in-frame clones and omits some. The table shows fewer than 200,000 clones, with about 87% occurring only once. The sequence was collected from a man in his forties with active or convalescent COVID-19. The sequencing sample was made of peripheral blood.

The CDR3 sequence is CASSVDLGGRYEQYF. The CDR3 DNA reads TGTGCCAGCAGCGTCGATCTGGGGGGGCGGTACGAGCAGTACTTC. V usage is TRBV9 and J usage is TRBJ2-7; weak D call: TRBD2 (7 bases). Trimming shortened V by 2 bases and J by 4 bases, and 16 bases separated the two germline ends. The CDR3 contains 15 residues. Germline V gene lookup returns CDR1 SGDLS and CDR2 YYNGEE.